This TCR beta chain was retrieved from a study of T cell repertoires in cytomegalovirus infection. TCRdb itself ran the reads through MiXCR, one entry per CDR3 protein. The profile shows about half a million distinct CDR3 sequences, 25% to 35% of them singletons. Study findings and constraints: It was HLA-C-restricted CMV-specific TCR beta clonotypes that dominated the response ex vivo.

This clonotype has only a few counts. The antigen remains undetermined. The TCR comes from a human donor in good health (CMV status not recorded). Some clones in this sample may be carry-over from other donors' samples. The sequencing here drew on cultured PBMCs, taken from culture after CMV antigen stimulation.

CDR3 DNA: TGTGCCAGCAGTTACTCGGGCGCGGACGAAAAACTGTTTTTT. Translating gives CASSYSGADEKLFF. The chain recombines TRBV6-5 with TRBJ1-4, with D unresolved. Deletions cut 0 bases from V and 8 bases from J, with 10 bases between. CDR1 and CDR2 from the germline V gene are MNHEY and SVGAGI. This CDR3 contains 14 residues.